The 25 T cell receptor beta chains below come from one sample, sequenced in a study of CD8+ T cells in alopecia areata. RNA was isolated and reverse transcribed to cDNA, the sequencing template. Data came from immunoSEQ multiplex PCR; TCRdb stores just in-frame clones and leaves some out. The sample has about 220,000 clones, about three fifths seen once. Treatment described: oral pan-JAK inhibitor, 5-10 mg twice daily. The sequenced sample was CD4+ T cells sorted from blood, obtained at week 4, from a patient treated with tofacitinib. Receptors were obtained from a human donor with alopecia areata.

J is TRBJ2-5 and V is TRBV30; no definite D call. Germline values: CDR1 GTSNPN, CDR2 SVGIG (reference sequence). The V and J ends lost 7 bases and 1 base respectively, with 10 bases between them. This CDR3 has 12 residues. The CDR3 DNA follows: TGTGCCTACGACGGCGTCCAAGAGACCCAGTACTTC. This translates into CAYDGVQETQYF.

V and J are TRBV5-1 and TRBJ2-1; a possible D gene is TRBD2 (5 bases). Germline-derived CDR1 and CDR2 are SGHRS and YFSETQ. The V and J ends lost 5 bases and 4 bases respectively, with 16 bases between them. CDR3 length equals 15 residues. The CDR3: CASRPTGIEYNEQFF. CDR3 DNA sequence: TGCGCCAGCAGACCAACCGGGATCGAATACAATGAGCAGTTCTTC.

The chain employs TRBV11-2 and TRBJ2-2, with D hard to call. V was shortened by 5 bases and J by 4 bases, with 14 bases between the two germline ends. CDR3 size: 15 residues. Germline V gene lookup returns CDR1 SGHAT and CDR2 FQNNGV. Written as DNA, the CDR3 is TGTGCCAGCAGCCCTCAAATCACGGGCACCGGGGAGCTGTTTTTT. It codes for CASSPQITGTGELFF.

This clone showed up just once. The chain links TRBV1 to TRBJ2-5; the table names TRBD2, a call not compared with the DNA. TRBV1 represents a pseudogene. The CDR3 totals 13 residues. The DNA for the CDR3 is TGCACCAGCAGCCAAGAGAGCAAGAAGACCCAGTACTTC. It yields the protein CTSSQESKKTQYF.

This clone turned up a few times. J is TRBJ1-1 and V is TRBV18, with TRBD1 identical over 10 bases. This CDR3 comprises 16 residues. The J segment lost 5 bases and the V segment lost 4 bases, leaving 10 bases of the junction unmatched. Germline lookup yields CDR1 KGHSH and CDR2 LQKENI. CDR3 nucleotide sequence: TGTGCCAGCTCACGGGACAGGGGAGGATCGGGGACTGAAGCTTTCTTT. It encodes CASSRDRGGSGTEAFF.

The V gene is TRBV4-3, the J gene TRBJ2-5, with a possible D match to TRBD2 (6 bases). Germline assignment: CDR1 LGHNA and CDR2 YSLEER. V was shortened by 1 base and J by 5 bases, with 14 bases between the two germline ends. The CDR3 is 15 residues long. This CDR3 is CASSQGGGDRETQYF. The CDR3 DNA is TGCGCCAGCAGCCAAGGAGGAGGGGACCGGGAGACCCAGTACTTC.

V is TRBV5-6 and J is TRBJ2-5, with 10 bases fitting TRBD1. The germline gives CDR1 SGHDT, CDR2 YYEEEE. The CDR3 has 15 amino acids. After removal of 4 bases from V and 2 bases from J, the junction contained 5 bases not matched to a gene. CDR3 nucleotides: TGTGCCAGCAGCGTGGGACAGGGGATACAAGAGACCCAGTACTTC. It translates to CASSVGQGIQETQYF.

This clone was observed a few times. The chain couples TRBV7-2 to TRBJ1-1; D remains unclear. The CDR3 runs 14 residues. The germline CDR1 and CDR2 sequences are SGHTA and FQGNSA. V was pared by 2 bases and J by 0 bases, with 7 bases between. For the CDR3, the DNA is TGTGCCAGCAGCTTATTGCAATTGAACACTGAAGCTTTCTTT. Its translation: CASSLLQLNTEAFF.

This clone came up a few times. The J gene is TRBJ2-3, the V gene TRBV29-1; 8 bases are a match to TRBD2. Unmatched junction bases numbered 8, after V lost 5 bases and J lost 4 bases. The CDR3 contains 14 residues. Germline CDR1 SQVTM, CDR2 ANQGSEA. Here the CDR3 DNA reads TGCAGCGTTCTTCCGGGACTAGGGTCAGATACGCAGTATTTT. Its protein is CSVLPGLGSDTQYF.

This clone was seen a few times. The V call is TRBV29-1, the J call TRBJ1-4; D gene ambiguous. The CDR3 is 12 residues long. Trimming shortened V by 4 bases and J by 8 bases, and 11 bases separated the two germline ends. Germline V gene lookup returns CDR1 SQVTM and CDR2 ANQGSEA. CDR3 bases: TGCAGCGTTGGTGAGGCCTTCGAAAAACTGTTTTTT. As protein: CSVGEAFEKLFF.

The sample holds a few counts of this clone. This rearrangement joins TRBV19 to TRBJ1-2, with TRBD1 matching over 7 bases. V was clipped by 7 bases and J by 8 bases; unmatched bases: 4. CDR3 length: 11 amino acids. Germline V gene lookup returns CDR1 LNHDA and CDR2 SQIVND (reference sequence). CDR3 sequence: CASINRGGYTF. DNA of the CDR3: TGTGCCAGTATTAACAGGGGCGGCTACACCTTC.

The chain has TRBV29-1 and TRBJ1-1; weak D call: TRBD1 (5 bases). The CDR3 contains 12 residues. V was trimmed by 5 bases and J by 8 bases, leaving 15 bases between them. Germline CDR1 is SQVTM and CDR2 is ANQGSEA. CDR3 sequence reads: CSVHRGHSEAFF. CDR3 bases: TGCAGCGTTCACCGAGGACACTCAGAAGCTTTCTTT. Variable domain in full (rest from reference TRBV29-1 and TRBJ1-1): SAVISQKPSRDICQRGTSLTIQCQVDSQVTMMFWYRQQPGQSLTLIATANQGSEATYESGFVIDKFPISRPNLTFSTLTVSNMSPEDSSIYLCSVHRGHSEAFFGQGTRLTVV.

Here the CDR3 DNA reads TGTGCCAGCAGCCCCCAATATGGCTACACCTTC. This codes for CASSPQYGYTF. This chain links TRBV6-6 with TRBJ1-2; D gene uncertain. V dropped 6 bases and J dropped 5 bases, with 7 bases sitting between them. The CDR3 spans 11 residues. Germline V CDR1 and CDR2: MNHNY, SVGAGI (reference sequence).

This chain connects TRBV5-6 to TRBJ1-5; 9 nucleotides match TRBD1. There are 16 residues in the CDR3. The germline CDR1 and CDR2 sequences are SGHDT and YYEEEE. With V trimmed by 5 bases and J by 8 bases, 14 bases remained unmatched. The CDR3 nucleotides are TGTGCCAGCAGTCCGGGGCCTACAGGGGGCGGGGAGCCCCAGCATTTT. Protein sequence: CASSPGPTGGGEPQHF. Drawing the rest from reference TRBV5-6 and TRBJ1-5, the complete variable domain is DAGVTQSPTHLIKTRGQQVTLRCSPKSGHDTVSWYQQALGQGPQFIFQYYEEEERQRGNFPDRFSGHQFPNYSSELNVNALLLGDSALYLCASSPGPTGGGEPQHFGDGTRLSIL.

The chain is built from TRBV2 and TRBJ2-7; D unresolved. V was cut by 2 bases and J by 5 bases, with 4 bases left in between. There are 11 residues in the CDR3. Germline V gene data show CDR1 as SNHLY and CDR2 as FYNNEI. The CDR3 DNA reads as TGTGCCAGCAGTGAAAACAACGAGCAGTACTTC. As protein: CASSENNEQYF.

This clone was detected only a few times. This rearrangement joins TRBV7-7 to TRBJ2-3; D is ambiguous. V lost 5 bases and J 4 bases, leaving 10 bases between the germline ends. This CDR3 is built from 13 residues. In germline, CDR1 is SSHAT, CDR2 FNYEAQ (reference sequence). CDR3 region: CASSPRWADTQYF. The CDR3 DNA is TGTGCCAGCAGCCCTCGGTGGGCAGATACGCAGTATTTT.

Concerning this clone: Other DNA sequences of this sample code for an identical CDR3. The chain couples TRBV10-2 to TRBJ2-1; a possible D gene is TRBD2 (5 bases). V was shortened by 11 bases and J by 8 bases, with 13 bases between the two germline ends. Germline lookup yields CDR1 WSHSY and CDR2 SAAADI. The CDR3 contains 11 residues. For the CDR3, the DNA is TGCGCCTCCAGCGGCGGCGATGAGCAGTTCTTC. Translated, it gives CASSGGDEQFF.

V is TRBV29-1 and J is TRBJ1-2; TRBD1 matches at 9 bases. Unmatched junction bases numbered 11, after V lost 6 bases and J lost 3 bases. This CDR3 is built from 15 residues. Germline V gives CDR1 SQVTM, CDR2 ANQGSEA. The CDR3 DNA reads as TGCAGCGTCGTGCCGGGACAGGGTGAATACTATGGCTACACCTTC. As protein: CSVVPGQGEYYGYTF.

The J gene is TRBJ1-2, the V gene TRBV9, with D maybe TRBD1 (5 bases). Germline values: CDR1 SGDLS, CDR2 YYNGEE. CDR3 length: 15 amino acids. Trimming shortened V by 0 bases and J by 4 bases, and 13 bases separated the two germline ends. CDR3 coding DNA: TGTGCCAGCAGCGTAGAAGGGACGGACGTCTATGGCTACACCTTC. Translating gives CASSVEGTDVYGYTF.

This clone was detected once. This chain connects TRBV27 to TRBJ1-1; D may be TRBD1 (6 bases). The CDR3 is 14 amino acids. In germline, CDR1 is MNHEY, CDR2 SMNVEV (reference sequence). The ends were cut back, 3 bases at V and 3 bases at J, with 11 bases in the middle. The CDR3 loop is CASSLGTGYTEAFF. CDR3 DNA sequence: TGTGCCAGCAGTTTGGGAACAGGGTACACTGAAGCTTTCTTT.

This clone has only a few counts. Relative to the germline gene, one junction end is altered; a read error may explain this. The V and J genes are TRBV23-1 and TRBJ1-3, with 9 bases lining up with TRBD1. TRBV23-1 is an open reading frame, and its role is uncertain. The CDR3 totals 12 residues. The CDR3 here is CASSQSGTGNCF. CDR3 bases: TGCGCCAGCAGTCAGTCCGGGACAGGGAATTGTTTT.

The chain couples TRBV2 to TRBJ1-1; the D is unclear. CDR1 and CDR2 from the germline V gene are SNHLY and FYNNEI. The V end was cut by 4 bases, the J end by 8 bases, with 14 bases between. The CDR3 runs 13 residues. The CDR3 sequence is CASSVLKLGEAFF. CDR3 DNA: TGTGCCAGCAGTGTTTTGAAACTCGGGGAAGCTTTCTTT.

This sequence joins TRBV29-1 and TRBJ1-1; 10 bases map to TRBD1. There are 13 residues in the CDR3. The germline gives CDR1 SQVTM, CDR2 ANQGSEA. The junction had 6 bases not matched to a gene; V was cut back by 3 bases and J by 8 bases. The CDR3 DNA follows: TGCAGCGTTGAGACGACAGGGGGCCTGGAAGCTTTCTTT. It is translated as CSVETTGGLEAFF.

With regard to this clone: A much larger clonotype is one base distant, so this may be a read error. The chain is built from TRBV11-3 and TRBJ1-2; 10 positions agree with TRBD1. The CDR3 is 14 amino acids. With V trimmed by 4 bases and J by 3 bases, 2 bases remained unmatched. CDR1 is SGHNT and CDR2 is YENEEA in the germline V gene. CDR3 loop: CASSSGTGDYGYTF. The CDR3 bases are TGTGCCAGCAGCTCCGGGACAGGGGACTATGGCTACACCTTC.

The V call is TRBV28, the J call TRBJ2-3; no reliable D call. Germline V gene data show CDR1 as MDHEN and CDR2 as SYDVKM. V dropped 6 bases and J dropped 4 bases, with 8 bases sitting between them. CDR3 length: 12 amino acids. CDR3 sequence: CASRTSADTQYF. The DNA of the CDR3 is TGTGCCAGCAGGACATCAGCAGATACGCAGTATTTT.